What follows is one T cell receptor (beta chain) and its context. Its matching antigen is unknown. The sample is drawn from a study of OX40 agonist ivuxolimab in advanced cancers. Study details: Dose-escalation patients' cancers were hepatocellular carcinoma, melanoma, renal cell or head and neck cancer. The dose-escalation cohort was approximately 84% male, with a mean age of about 56 years, ranging about 23 to 90. Study-level results: Fewer expanded clones were found on average in CD4+ than in CD8+ T cells.

Sequencing used immunoSEQ multiplex PCR; TCRdb keeps in-frame clones, though not all of them. The sample holds 100,000 or so clones, approximately 90% seen once. Patients who had autoimmune disease history or got systemic immunosuppression were left out. The sequence was obtained from an adult with an advanced solid tumor such as melanoma, head and neck, liver or kidney cancer. The specimen comprised CD4+ or CD8+ T cells sorted from blood, sampled in a trial of the OX40 agonist ivuxolimab.

Here the CDR3 DNA reads TGTGCCAGCAGCTACAGTCTCATGAACACTGAAGCTTTCTTT. Protein: CASSYSLMNTEAFF. The gene calls are TRBV7-9 and TRBJ1-1; D is unresolved. CDR3 length: 14 residues. Looked up from germline, CDR1 is SEHNR and CDR2 is FQNEAQ (reference sequence). The V and J ends lost 4 bases and 0 bases respectively, with 9 bases between them.